This is a list of T cell receptor beta chains from one sample in a study of T cells in Graves' hyperthyroidism and ophthalmopathy. TCRdb fed the multiplex PCR reads into MiXCR, producing one record per CDR3 protein. The sample shows about half a million distinct CDR3 sequences, 20% of them seen only once. The sample taken for sequencing was blood. Receptor source: a man in his late teens or twenties with Graves' hyperthyroidism. Each CDR3 is given with its conserved first and last residue. Fields, in order: clone size, V gene, J gene, CDR3 protein. Only part of the rows carry a size: once, few, many, or a class if the clone is expanded.

clone_size: many; v_call: TRBV12-3/TRBV12-4; j_call: TRBJ1-5; cdr3_aa: CASRVGQFNQPQHF
clone_size: many; v_call: TRBV27; j_call: TRBJ1-2; cdr3_aa: CASSSPGQGVYGYTF
clone_size: NA; v_call: TRBV12-3/TRBV12-4; j_call: TRBJ1-5; cdr3_aa: CASSAMGDQPQHF
clone_size: many; v_call: TRBV28; j_call: TRBJ2-7; cdr3_aa: CASTFSTSGGLYEQYF
clone_size: NA; v_call: TRBV5-1; j_call: TRBJ2-7; cdr3_aa: CASSAQGASSYEQYF
clone_size: NA; v_call: TRBV6-5; j_call: TRBJ1-5; cdr3_aa: CASSLRVPGNQPQHF
clone_size: many; v_call: TRBV4-1; j_call: TRBJ2-5; cdr3_aa: CASSQGGVAQYF
clone_size: many; v_call: TRBV10-3; j_call: TRBJ2-5; cdr3_aa: CAISGAGPLETQYF
clone_size: NA; v_call: TRBV5-6; j_call: TRBJ1-2; cdr3_aa: CASSFRGPNNYGYTF
clone_size: many; v_call: TRBV5-1; j_call: TRBJ1-5; cdr3_aa: CASSLWGNQPQHF
clone_size: many; v_call: TRBV28; j_call: TRBJ1-1; cdr3_aa: CASSLSDRVVNTEAFF
clone_size: many; v_call: TRBV5-1; j_call: TRBJ1-1; cdr3_aa: CASSSDRGRAFF
clone_size: many; v_call: TRBV30; j_call: TRBJ1-5; cdr3_aa: CAWSGQSNQPQHF
clone_size: few; v_call: TRBV11-2; j_call: TRBJ1-2; cdr3_aa: CASSLLTENYGYTF
clone_size: many; v_call: TRBV30; j_call: TRBJ2-7; cdr3_aa: CAWSVLAPYEQYF
clone_size: NA; v_call: TRBV28; j_call: TRBJ2-7; cdr3_aa: CASNLAGGPSYEQYF
clone_size: many; v_call: TRBV15; j_call: TRBJ2-5; cdr3_aa: CATSSGKRETQYF